The clone carrying this T cell receptor (beta chain) turned up a few times. Antigen unknown. In the same sample, other DNA sequences code for this CDR3. Every isolated RNA sample was fully reverse transcribed, so sequencing captured expressed TCRB transcripts. Sequencing was performed with immunoSEQ multiplex PCR; in TCRdb, only in-frame clones are kept and a portion is missing. There are around 650,000 clones in the sample; 9.5% to 15% occur only once, and 0.09% to 0.15% lies in the top ten. This specimen comes from a study of beta chain features in type 1 diabetes. The CDR3 is 14 amino acids. The germline V gene has CDR1 MNHEY and CDR2 SVGAGI. V lost 0 bases, J lost 0 bases, and 6 bases lay in between. Study-wide points: Moderate yet significant TCRB CDR3 shortening was seen in Type 1 diabetes patients in all four CD4+ subsets.

What was sequenced was naive CD4+ T cells from blood. The sequence derives from a man aged 30 to 39 with type 1 diabetes. The chain carries TRBV6-5 and TRBJ2-7; D is unresolved. The CDR3 reads CASSYSQSSYEQYF. The DNA of the CDR3 is TGTGCCAGCAGTTACTCACAGAGCTCCTACGAGCAGTACTTC.